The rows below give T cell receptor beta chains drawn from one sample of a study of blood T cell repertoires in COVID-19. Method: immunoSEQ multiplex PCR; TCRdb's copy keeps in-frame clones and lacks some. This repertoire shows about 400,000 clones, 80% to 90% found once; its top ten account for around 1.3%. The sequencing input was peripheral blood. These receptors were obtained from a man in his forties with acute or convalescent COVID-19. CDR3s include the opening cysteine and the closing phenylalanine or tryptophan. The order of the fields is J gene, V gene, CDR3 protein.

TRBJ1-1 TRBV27 CASSFNGADTEAFF
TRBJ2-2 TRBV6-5 CASYRATDTGELFF
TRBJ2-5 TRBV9 CASSARGIQETQYF
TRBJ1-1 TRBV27 CASMGRRHRDLGTEAFF
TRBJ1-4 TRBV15 CATSTGHLLLSANEKLFF
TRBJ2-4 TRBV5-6 CASSLVRDIKNIQYF
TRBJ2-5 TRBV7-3 CASSLGGGVQETQYF
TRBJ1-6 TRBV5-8 CASSLMVGQEDSPLHF
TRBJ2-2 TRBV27 CASSYHARQGRAGELFF
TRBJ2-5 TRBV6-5 CASSSLTGAQETQYF
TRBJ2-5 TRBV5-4 CASSALLGTSGGGQETQYF
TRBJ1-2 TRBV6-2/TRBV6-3 CASSRGTARRLGYTF
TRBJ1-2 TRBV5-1 CASSLVGTGSLYGYTF
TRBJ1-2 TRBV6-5 CASSPEPGTGYGYTF
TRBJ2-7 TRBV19 CASSIAASRTDYEQYF
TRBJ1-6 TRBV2 CASSDRNLGQYNSPLHF
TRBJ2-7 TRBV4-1 CASSQRQGAGYEQYF
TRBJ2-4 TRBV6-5 CASRGRETNIQYF
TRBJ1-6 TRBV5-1 CASSLGQGSSPLHF
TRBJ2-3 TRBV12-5 CASGLDFTDTQYF
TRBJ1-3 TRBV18 CASSPPDRSGNTIYF
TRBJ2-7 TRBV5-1 CASSLALGRNYEQYF
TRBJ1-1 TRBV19 CASSIRRTLNTEAFF
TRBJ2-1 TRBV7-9 CASSYTDIEQFF
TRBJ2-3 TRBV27 CASRRTSGRTDTQYF
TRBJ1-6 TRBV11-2 CASSFEGGHSPLHF
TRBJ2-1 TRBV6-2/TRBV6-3 CASSQLAELYNEQFF
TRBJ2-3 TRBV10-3 CAISESPGGTDTQYF
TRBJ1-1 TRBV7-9 CASSVGQGANTEAFF
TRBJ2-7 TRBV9 CASSVGGDSSYEQYF
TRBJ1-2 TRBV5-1 CASSLDPAVDTYTF
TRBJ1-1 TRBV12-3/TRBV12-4 CASSSSFAEAFF
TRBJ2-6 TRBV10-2 CASRDRGFSGANVLTF
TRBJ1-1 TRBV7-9 CASSSKGENTEAFF
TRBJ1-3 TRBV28 CASKPLGGITGNTIYF
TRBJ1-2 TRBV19 CASSIRTGDSGGYTF
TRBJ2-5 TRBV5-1 CASRPATSAHSLQETQYF
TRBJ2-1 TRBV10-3 CAISDSGGYNEQFF
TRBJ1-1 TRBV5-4 CASSLSAGAEAFF
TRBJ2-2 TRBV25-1 CASSEQGLTGELFF
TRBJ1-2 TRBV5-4 CASSRPGTNYGYTF
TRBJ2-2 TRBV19 CASRAPGQGDTGELFF
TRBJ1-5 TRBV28 CASNDAGRNQPQHF
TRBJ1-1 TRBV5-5 CASSYRPKNTEAFF
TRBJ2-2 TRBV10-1 CASSESDFLTGELFF
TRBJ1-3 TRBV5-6 CASSFRGASGNTIYF
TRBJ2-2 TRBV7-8 CASRYGTGAIGELFF
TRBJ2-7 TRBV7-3 CASSPTRGTGVHEQYF